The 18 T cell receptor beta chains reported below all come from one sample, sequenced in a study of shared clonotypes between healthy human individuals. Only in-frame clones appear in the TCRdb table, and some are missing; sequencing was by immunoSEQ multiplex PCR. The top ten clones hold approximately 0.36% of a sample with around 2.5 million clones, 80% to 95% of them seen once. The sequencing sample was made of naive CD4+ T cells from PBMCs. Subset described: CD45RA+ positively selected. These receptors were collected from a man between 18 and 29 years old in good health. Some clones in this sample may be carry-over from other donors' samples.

The CDR3 spells CASSVYSRTGGVVGETQYF. CDR3 in DNA: TGTGCCAGCAGCGTCTATAGCAGGACAGGAGGGGTTGTTGGAGAGACCCAGTACTTC. The genes are TRBV9 and TRBJ2-5; maybe TRBD1 (7 bases). Trimming cost V 2 bases and J 4 bases, with 27 bases left between them. The germline CDR1 and CDR2 sequences are SGDLS and YYNGEE. The CDR3 spans 19 residues.

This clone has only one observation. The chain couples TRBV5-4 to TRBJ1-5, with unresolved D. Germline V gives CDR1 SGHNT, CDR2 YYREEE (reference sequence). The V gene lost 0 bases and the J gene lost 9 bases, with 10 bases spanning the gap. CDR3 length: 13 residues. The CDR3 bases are TGTGCCAGCAGCTTGGAACGGGGTTGGCCCCAGCATTTT. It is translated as CASSLERGWPQHF.

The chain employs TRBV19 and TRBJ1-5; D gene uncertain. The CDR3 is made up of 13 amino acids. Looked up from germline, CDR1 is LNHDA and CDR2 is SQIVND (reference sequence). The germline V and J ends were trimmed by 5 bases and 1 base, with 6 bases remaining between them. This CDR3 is CASSLSSNQPQHF. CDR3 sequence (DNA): TGTGCCAGTAGTTTAAGCAGCAATCAGCCCCAGCATTTT.

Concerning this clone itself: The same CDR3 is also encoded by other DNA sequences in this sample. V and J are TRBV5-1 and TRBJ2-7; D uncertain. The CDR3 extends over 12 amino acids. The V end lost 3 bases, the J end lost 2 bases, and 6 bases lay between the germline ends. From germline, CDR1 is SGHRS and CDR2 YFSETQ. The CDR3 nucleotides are TGCGCCAGCAGCTCGACAACCTACGAGCAGTACTTC. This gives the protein CASSSTTYEQYF.

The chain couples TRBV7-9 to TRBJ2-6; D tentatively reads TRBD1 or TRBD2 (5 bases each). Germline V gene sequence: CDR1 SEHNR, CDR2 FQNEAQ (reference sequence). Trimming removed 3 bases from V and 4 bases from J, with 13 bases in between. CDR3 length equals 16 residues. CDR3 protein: CASSLRDGPGANVLTF. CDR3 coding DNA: TGTGCCAGCAGCTTGAGGGACGGGCCCGGGGCCAACGTCCTGACTTTC.

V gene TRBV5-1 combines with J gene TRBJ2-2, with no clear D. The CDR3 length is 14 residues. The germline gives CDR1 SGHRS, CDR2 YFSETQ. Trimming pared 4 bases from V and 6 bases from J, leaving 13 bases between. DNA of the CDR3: TGCGCCAGCAGCACCAACAGTTTGTCCGGGGAGCTGTTTTTT. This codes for CASSTNSLSGELFF.

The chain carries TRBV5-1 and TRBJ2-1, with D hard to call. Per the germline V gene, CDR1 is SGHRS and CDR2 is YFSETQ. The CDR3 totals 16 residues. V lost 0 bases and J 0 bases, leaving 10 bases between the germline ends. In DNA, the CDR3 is TGCGCCAGCAGCTTGGCCGCCTTGAGCTCCTACAATGAGCAGTTCTTC. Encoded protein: CASSLAALSSYNEQFF.

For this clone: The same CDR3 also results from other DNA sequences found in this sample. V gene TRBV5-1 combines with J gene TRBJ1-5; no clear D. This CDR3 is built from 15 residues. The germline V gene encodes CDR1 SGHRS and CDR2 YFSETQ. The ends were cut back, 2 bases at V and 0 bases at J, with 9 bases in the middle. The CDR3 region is CASSLLPDSNQPQHF. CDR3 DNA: TGCGCCAGCAGCTTATTACCGGATAGCAATCAGCCCCAGCATTTT.

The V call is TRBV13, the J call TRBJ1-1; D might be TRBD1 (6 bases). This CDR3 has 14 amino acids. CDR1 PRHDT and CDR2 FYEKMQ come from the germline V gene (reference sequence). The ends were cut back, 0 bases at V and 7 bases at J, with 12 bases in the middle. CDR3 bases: TGTGCCAGCAGCTTAGGGGCAGGGGAGCATGAAGCTTTCTTT. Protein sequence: CASSLGAGEHEAFF.

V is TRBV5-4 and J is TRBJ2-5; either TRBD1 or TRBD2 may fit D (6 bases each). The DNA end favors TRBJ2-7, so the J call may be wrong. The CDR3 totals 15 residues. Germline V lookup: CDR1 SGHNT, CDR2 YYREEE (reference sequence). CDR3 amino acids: CASSLSWGDTYEQYF. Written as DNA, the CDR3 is TGTGCCAGCAGCTTGTCTTGGGGGGACACCTACGAGCAGTACTTC.

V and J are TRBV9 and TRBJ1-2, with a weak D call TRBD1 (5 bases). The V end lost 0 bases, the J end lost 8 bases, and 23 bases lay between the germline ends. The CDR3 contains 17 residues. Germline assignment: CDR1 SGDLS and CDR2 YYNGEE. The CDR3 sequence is CASSVVGESFGSGGYTF. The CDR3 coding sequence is TGTGCCAGCAGCGTAGTAGGGGAATCTTTCGGTTCAGGGGGCTACACCTTC.

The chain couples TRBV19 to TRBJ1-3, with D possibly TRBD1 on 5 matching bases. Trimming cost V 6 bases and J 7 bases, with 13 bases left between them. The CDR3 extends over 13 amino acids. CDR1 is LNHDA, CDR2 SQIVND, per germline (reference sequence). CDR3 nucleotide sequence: TGTGCCAGTAGCATTACAGGTGGCAACACCATATATTTT. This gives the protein CASSITGGNTIYF. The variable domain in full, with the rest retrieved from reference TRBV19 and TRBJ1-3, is DGGITQSPKYLFRKEGQNVTLSCEQNLNHDAMYWYRQDPGQGLRLIYYSQIVNDFQKGDIAEGYSVSREKKESFPLTVTSAQKNPTAFYLCASSITGGNTIYFGEGSWLTVV.

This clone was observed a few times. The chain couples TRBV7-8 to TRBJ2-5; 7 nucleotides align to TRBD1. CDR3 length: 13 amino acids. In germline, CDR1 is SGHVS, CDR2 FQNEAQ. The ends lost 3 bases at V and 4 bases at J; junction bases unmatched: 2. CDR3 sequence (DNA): TGTGCCAGCAGCTTCCAGGGGGTAGAGACCCAGTACTTC. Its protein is CASSFQGVETQYF.

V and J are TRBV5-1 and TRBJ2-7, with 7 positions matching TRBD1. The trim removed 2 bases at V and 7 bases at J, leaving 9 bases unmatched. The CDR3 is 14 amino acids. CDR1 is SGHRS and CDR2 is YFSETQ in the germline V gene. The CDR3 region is CASSFVTGPGEQYF. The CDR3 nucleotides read TGCGCCAGCAGCTTCGTGACAGGGCCAGGGGAGCAGTACTTC.

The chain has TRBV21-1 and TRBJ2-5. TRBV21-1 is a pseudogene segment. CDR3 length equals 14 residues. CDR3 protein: CASSKVGTKETQYF. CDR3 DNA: TGTGCCAGCAGCAAAGTTGGGACGAAAGAGACCCAGTACTTC.

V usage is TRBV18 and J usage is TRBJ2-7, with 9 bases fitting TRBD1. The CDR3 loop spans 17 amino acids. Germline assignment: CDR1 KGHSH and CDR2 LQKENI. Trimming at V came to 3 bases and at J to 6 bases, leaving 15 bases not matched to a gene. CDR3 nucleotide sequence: TGTGCCAGCTCACCGAGCAGCGGGACAGGGCCCGGGGGCGAGCAGTACTTC. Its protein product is CASSPSSGTGPGGEQYF.

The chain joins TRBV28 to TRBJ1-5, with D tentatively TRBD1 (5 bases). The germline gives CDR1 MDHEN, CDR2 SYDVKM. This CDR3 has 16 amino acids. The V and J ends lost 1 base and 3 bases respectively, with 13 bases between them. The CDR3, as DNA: TGTGCCAGCAGTTTATTATCATGGGGCAACAATCAGCCCCAGCATTTT. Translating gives CASSLLSWGNNQPQHF.

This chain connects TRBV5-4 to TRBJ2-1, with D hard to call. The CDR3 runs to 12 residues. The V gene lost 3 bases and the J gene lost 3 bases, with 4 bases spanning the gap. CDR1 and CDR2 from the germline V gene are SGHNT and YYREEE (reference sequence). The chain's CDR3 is CASSSVYNEQFF. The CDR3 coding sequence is TGTGCCAGCAGCTCTGTCTACAATGAGCAGTTCTTC.